Listed below are T cell receptor beta chains from one sample, sequenced in a study of regulatory T cells in long-lasting Graves disease. TCRdb reanalysed the multiplex PCR reads using MiXCR and keeps one entry per CDR3 protein. Of hundreds of thousands of distinct CDR3 sequences in the sample, 20% to 25% were seen once. The source material was peripheral blood mononuclear cells (PBMCs), sampled when the disease was refractory, from a patient treated with antithyroid drugs. The receptors originated from a female donor with Graves disease. Both conserved end residues are part of each CDR3. The D gene is left open where the match is weak. Clone sizes are given selectively: once, few, many, or a class where the clone is expanded.

size	V	J	D	DNA	CDR3
many	TRBV6-1	TRBJ1-1	-	TGTGCCAGCACCTACGCGAACACTGAAGCTTTCTTT	CASTYANTEAFF
few	TRBV28	TRBJ2-6	TRBD2	TGTGCCAGCAGTTTCAGGGAGGGGCGATACTCTGGGGCCAACGTCCTGACTTTC	CASSFREGRYSGANVLTF
many	TRBV29-1	TRBJ1-2	-	TGCAGCGTTGAGGGACACGCTTTCTATGGCTACACCTTC	CSVEGHAFYGYTF
few	TRBV5-1	TRBJ2-5	TRBD2	TGCGCCAGCGTGGAAGGACTAGCGGGAGCAGAGACCCAGTACTTC	CASVEGLAGAETQYF
many	TRBV28	TRBJ2-3	-	TGTGCCACCGCCATCGCCAGGGTTAGCACAGATACGCAGTATTTT	CATAIARVSTDTQYF
-	TRBV12-3/TRBV12-4	TRBJ1-1	-	TGTGCCAGCAGTTTCAATACAGGGGAAGCTTTCTTT	CASSFNTGEAFF
many	TRBV7-9	TRBJ1-4	-	TGTGCCAGCAGCTTAGCGGGGGGAAAACTGTTTTTT	CASSLAGGKLFF
many	TRBV6-1	TRBJ1-6	TRBD1	TGTGCCAGCAGTCCGGCCGGGACAGATAATTCACCCCTCCACTTT	CASSPAGTDNSPLHF
many	TRBV7-9	TRBJ1-1	-	TGTGCCAGCAGCCGACCAGGGACGGGCACTGAAGCTTTCTTT	CASSRPGTGTEAFF
many	TRBV28	TRBJ1-4	-	TGTGCCAGCACCCGGGGGGGGGCTCTCGGCGGTGAAAAACTGTTTTTT	CASTRGGALGGEKLFF
-	TRBV7-2	TRBJ2-5	-	TGTGCCAGCAGCATTAGCGGACAAGAGACCCAGTACTTC	CASSISGQETQYF
few	TRBV29-1	TRBJ2-5	-	TGCAGCGTGGGGGGGGCAGGGGAAGAGACCCAGTACTTC	CSVGGAGEETQYF
many	TRBV28	TRBJ1-1	TRBD1	TGTGCCAGCAGTATTAGACAGGGGAAAGCTTTCTTT	CASSIRQGKAFF
-	TRBV11-2	TRBJ1-1	TRBD1	TGTGCCAGCAGCCCATATTACACAGCGACAGGGTTCAACACTGAAGCTTTCTTT	CASSPYYTATGFNTEAFF
few	TRBV15	TRBJ1-3	-	TGTGCCACCAGCAGAGATCGGGGACTCTCTGGAAACACCATATATTTT	CATSRDRGLSGNTIYF
-	TRBV7-6	TRBJ2-7	TRBD2	TGTGCCAGCAGCTTACAACCGGGGGGGCCATACGAGCAGTACTTC	CASSLQPGGPYEQYF
few	TRBV30	TRBJ2-7	-	TGTGCCTGGAGTTCCCTGGCCGATCTGGCTTACGAGCAGTACTTC	CAWSSLADLAYEQYF
few	TRBV13	TRBJ2-5	-	TGTGCCAGCAGCGAAATCCGGGGGGCCGTTGGAGAGACCCAGTACTTC	CASSEIRGAVGETQYF
-	TRBV12-3/TRBV12-4	TRBJ2-5	-	TGTGCCAGCAGCCAGAACACCGAGACCCAGTACTTC	CASSQNTETQYF
few	TRBV7-2	TRBJ2-2	TRBD2	TGTGCCAGCAGCGTAGGGACTAGCGGGGTATACACCGGGGAGCTGTTTTTT	CASSVGTSGVYTGELFF
many	TRBV6-1	TRBJ1-1	-	TGTGCCAGCAGTGAACTCAGTCCCTCGAACACTGAAGCTTTCTTT	CASSELSPSNTEAFF
-	TRBV25-1	TRBJ1-2	-	TGTGCCAGCAGTGACGGGGGCAGGGGCGTTGGCGGCTACACCTTC	CASSDGGRGVGGYTF
few	TRBV30	TRBJ1-4	TRBD1	TGTGCCTGGAGCGCCCCAGGGGGCGCCCATGAAAAACTGTTTTTT	CAWSAPGGAHEKLFF
once	TRBV20-1	TRBJ2-3	TRBD2	TGCAGTGCCCAGGGAGAGCGGGGAGGCACAGATACGCAGTATTTT	CSAQGERGGTDTQYF
-	TRBV20-1	TRBJ2-3	TRBD1	TGCAGTGCTGGCGATAGGACAGGGTCAGATACGCAGTATTTT	CSAGDRTGSDTQYF
-	TRBV5-1	TRBJ1-1	-	TGCGCCAGCAGCTTCCAGGGGAATGAAGCTGAAGCTTTCTTT	CASSFQGNEAEAFF
few	TRBV2	TRBJ2-2	-	TGTGCCAGCAGCTTCGCGCCGCACGGGAACACCGGGGAGCTGTTTTTT	CASSFAPHGNTGELFF
many	TRBV7-2	TRBJ1-2	TRBD1	TGTGCCAGCAGCCTACCGGGACAGGCTCGGGTTTTCGATGGCTACACCTTC	CASSLPGQARVFDGYTF
many	TRBV6-2/TRBV6-3	TRBJ1-3	-	TGTGCCAGCAGTTCACGGATATGGCCTGGAAACACCATATATTTT	CASSSRIWPGNTIYF
-	TRBV4-1	TRBJ2-5	-	TGCGCCAGCAGCCAGCTAAGGAGGGAGACCCAGTACTTC	CASSQLRRETQYF
-	TRBV19	TRBJ2-2	-	TGTGCCAGTAGTATAACCGACCGAGGAGCCGGGGAGCTGTTTTTT	CASSITDRGAGELFF
many	TRBV5-1	TRBJ1-1	-	TGCGCCAGCAGCTTGGGGAGCGCGAGCATTGGAGCTTTCTTT	CASSLGSASIGAFF
many	TRBV12-3/TRBV12-4	TRBJ1-4	TRBD1	TGTGCCAGCAGACCTAACAGGGGACGGGTTGAAAAACTGTTTTTT	CASRPNRGRVEKLFF
-	TRBV19	TRBJ2-7	-	TGTGCCAGTAGTATCGACCCGAGCTCCTACGAGCAGTACTTC	CASSIDPSSYEQYF
-	TRBV6-1	TRBJ2-2	TRBD1	TGTGCCAGCAGATCCGGGACAGGGGGCTTCGCGAACACCGGGGAGCTGTTTTTT	CASRSGTGGFANTGELFF
many	TRBV6-1	TRBJ2-7	-	TGTGCCAGCAGTGAAGCGCCCCCCGCAGGGGCGCATTACGAGCAGTACTTC	CASSEAPPAGAHYEQYF
few	TRBV7-9	TRBJ2-5	-	TGTGCCAGCAGCGCGCGGGTAGGGGGGATAGAGACCCAGTACTTC	CASSARVGGIETQYF
once	TRBV13	TRBJ2-2	TRBD2	TGTGCCAGCCGACTAGCGGGAAAAAACACCGGGGAGCTGTTTTTT	CASRLAGKNTGELFF
many	TRBV20-1	TRBJ2-5	TRBD1	TGCAGTGCTAGAGAGGGGACAGGGGGCGGGGAGACCCAGTACTTC	CSAREGTGGGETQYF
few	TRBV5-1	TRBJ1-4	-	TGCGCCAGCCAAAGACAGCTGAATGAAAAACTGTTTTTT	CASQRQLNEKLFF
few	TRBV6-1	TRBJ1-1	TRBD1	TGTGCCAGCAGGGAGGGACAGTTGAACACTGAAGCTTTCTTT	CASREGQLNTEAFF
few	TRBV5-6	TRBJ2-3	TRBD2	TGTGCCAGCAGCTGGGGGACTAGCGGGATGATGCAGTATTTT	CASSWGTSGMMQYF
-	TRBV20-1	TRBJ2-5	TRBD2	TGCAGTGCTAGCGGGACTAGCGGGGGCCTGGGGGCCCAGTACTTC	CSASGTSGGLGAQYF
-	TRBV7-9	TRBJ2-7	TRBD2	TGTGCCAGCAGCCCGACGCTCGGGCGGGGGGGAACCTACGAGCAGTACTTC	CASSPTLGRGGTYEQYF
many	TRBV28	TRBJ2-7	-	TGTGCCAGCAGTTGGGGGAACGAGCAGTACTTC	CASSWGNEQYF
few	TRBV11-2	TRBJ2-6	-	TGTGCCAGCACCGTGCAGGGAATCTCTGGGGCCAACGTCCTGACTTTC	CASTVQGISGANVLTF
-	TRBV7-9	TRBJ1-4	-	TGTGCCAGCAGCTCAAACAGGGCCCCAACTAATGAAAAACTGTTTTTT	CASSSNRAPTNEKLFF
many	TRBV11-2	TRBJ2-7	-	TGTGCCAGCAGCTTAGGCGACCAATCCTACGAGCAGTACTTC	CASSLGDQSYEQYF
once	TRBV19	TRBJ1-1	-	TGTGCCAGTAGTATTCACGGGGAGGGGTCCCCTGAAGCTTTCTTT	CASSIHGEGSPEAFF
few	TRBV5-1	TRBJ1-1	-	TGCGCCAGCAGCTTTACGGTCGGCCGGAACACTGAAGCTTTCTTT	CASSFTVGRNTEAFF
many	TRBV2	TRBJ2-7	-	TGTGCCAGCAACATAGGGGCGGGTTACGAGCAGTACTTC	CASNIGAGYEQYF
many	TRBV6-6	TRBJ1-2	TRBD1	TGTGCCAGCAGTTACTCGACAGGGGACTATGGCTACACCTTC	CASSYSTGDYGYTF
-	TRBV5-6	TRBJ1-1	TRBD1	TGTGCCAGCAGATCGGGGACAGGGGGCACTGAAGCTTTCTTT	CASRSGTGGTEAFF
many	TRBV28	TRBJ2-2	-	TGTGCCAGCAGCCCAACAGGAAGGAGCACCGGGGAGCTGTTTTTT	CASSPTGRSTGELFF
many	TRBV10-3	TRBJ1-5	-	TGTGCCATCGGGGCCTCAGGGGATAGCAATCAGCCCCAGCATTTT	CAIGASGDSNQPQHF
-	TRBV28	TRBJ2-1	-	TGTGCCAGCATCACTAGCCCGGGGTCCTACAATGAGCAGTTCTTC	CASITSPGSYNEQFF
-	TRBV11-2	TRBJ2-6	-	TGTGCCAGCAGAACATTAAAGGGAAACAGCCACTCTGGGGCCAACGTCCTGACTTTC	CASRTLKGNSHSGANVLTF
many	TRBV10-3	TRBJ2-7	-	TGTGCCATCAGCGATGCCTACGAGCAGTACTTC	CAISDAYEQYF
-	TRBV6-2/TRBV6-3	TRBJ2-5	-	TGTGCCACCCAGGAGACACAAGAGACCCAGTACTTC	CATQETQETQYF